A selection of T cell receptor beta chains follows, all from one sample in a study of T cell responses to AZD1222 COVID-19 vaccine. The repertoire was sequenced with immunoSEQ multiplex PCR; TCRdb's copy has only in-frame clones and lacks some. Found here are 110,000 or so clones, around 87% of them singletons; the top ten hold about 4.6%. The sequenced sample was peripheral blood, obtained 28 days after the second AZD1222 dose. These receptors all stem from an adult who received the AZD1222 COVID-19 vaccine. Both conserved end residues are part of each CDR3. Each record gives: V gene, D gene, J gene, CDR3 protein. The D gene is left open where the match is weak.

V gene: TRBV18; D gene: NA; J gene: TRBJ1-2; CDR3 protein: CASSRGTDHFNYGYTF
V gene: TRBV29-1; D gene: NA; J gene: TRBJ2-5; CDR3 protein: CSATPGSGETQYF
V gene: TRBV7-3; D gene: NA; J gene: TRBJ2-1; CDR3 protein: CASSLEKSSYNEQFF
V gene: TRBV15; D gene: TRBD2; J gene: TRBJ2-2; CDR3 protein: CATSSLAGNGELFF
V gene: TRBV19; D gene: NA; J gene: TRBJ1-1; CDR3 protein: CASSIMQNTEAFF
V gene: TRBV7-2; D gene: TRBD2; J gene: TRBJ2-3; CDR3 protein: CASSPAGGGTDTQYF
V gene: TRBV28; D gene: TRBD2; J gene: TRBJ2-5; CDR3 protein: CASRFPSGPAGTQYF
V gene: TRBV7-9; D gene: NA; J gene: TRBJ2-1; CDR3 protein: CASSPTLTDNEQFF
V gene: TRBV5-3; D gene: NA; J gene: TRBJ1-2; CDR3 protein: CARSFPNRRGPFYGYTF
V gene: TRBV3-1/TRBV3-2; D gene: NA; J gene: TRBJ1-2; CDR3 protein: CASSLDTRANYGYTF
V gene: TRBV10-3; D gene: TRBD2; J gene: TRBJ2-7; CDR3 protein: CAISARLAGLYEQYF
V gene: TRBV9; D gene: NA; J gene: TRBJ1-2; CDR3 protein: CASSGGGAHNYGYTF
V gene: TRBV11-1; D gene: TRBD1; J gene: TRBJ2-1; CDR3 protein: CASSKAGGSHNEQFF
V gene: TRBV6-5; D gene: NA; J gene: TRBJ1-5; CDR3 protein: CASSSGQLNQPQHF
V gene: TRBV7-9; D gene: TRBD1; J gene: TRBJ2-7; CDR3 protein: CASSLLGQGPKGIYEQYF
V gene: TRBV19; D gene: NA; J gene: TRBJ1-1; CDR3 protein: CASRKDIEAFF
V gene: TRBV14; D gene: NA; J gene: TRBJ1-1; CDR3 protein: CASSRETGRAFF
V gene: TRBV4-1; D gene: NA; J gene: TRBJ2-7; CDR3 protein: CASSQGQVSYEQYF
V gene: TRBV28; D gene: TRBD1; J gene: TRBJ1-5; CDR3 protein: CASSLWAGGWGNQPQHF
V gene: TRBV7-9; D gene: NA; J gene: TRBJ1-6; CDR3 protein: CASSPSRGHNSPLHF
V gene: TRBV20-1; D gene: NA; J gene: TRBJ1-1; CDR3 protein: CSASRVDTEAFF
V gene: TRBV14; D gene: NA; J gene: TRBJ1-1; CDR3 protein: CASSPIEGVNTEAFF
V gene: TRBV7-2; D gene: NA; J gene: TRBJ2-2; CDR3 protein: CASSPGDLANTGELFF
V gene: TRBV19; D gene: TRBD1; J gene: TRBJ1-1; CDR3 protein: CASSIVGRGRTEAFF
V gene: TRBV19; D gene: TRBD1; J gene: TRBJ2-2; CDR3 protein: CASTTTGGGTGELFF
V gene: TRBV2; D gene: NA; J gene: TRBJ1-4; CDR3 protein: CASSETPTRGEKLFF
V gene: TRBV5-4; D gene: NA; J gene: TRBJ2-5; CDR3 protein: CASSGPLETQYF
V gene: TRBV27; D gene: NA; J gene: TRBJ1-2; CDR3 protein: CASSWQGSYGYTF
V gene: TRBV29-1; D gene: NA; J gene: TRBJ1-1; CDR3 protein: CSVVRGDTEAFF
V gene: TRBV18; D gene: TRBD2; J gene: TRBJ2-3; CDR3 protein: CASSRLAGGQGTDTQYF
V gene: TRBV19; D gene: NA; J gene: TRBJ1-5; CDR3 protein: CASSMGNQPQHF
V gene: TRBV28; D gene: NA; J gene: TRBJ1-2; CDR3 protein: CASTPNWGANYGYTF
V gene: TRBV3-1/TRBV3-2; D gene: NA; J gene: TRBJ1-6; CDR3 protein: CASSQAPGQNSPLHF
V gene: TRBV6-2/TRBV6-3; D gene: NA; J gene: TRBJ2-7; CDR3 protein: CASSYSGINYEQYF
V gene: TRBV14; D gene: NA; J gene: TRBJ1-4; CDR3 protein: CASSQARVLDEKLFF
V gene: TRBV6-5; D gene: TRBD1; J gene: TRBJ2-7; CDR3 protein: CASSPTGVTYEQYF
V gene: TRBV9; D gene: TRBD1; J gene: TRBJ1-6; CDR3 protein: CASSVAQGPLHF
V gene: TRBV7-9; D gene: NA; J gene: TRBJ2-7; CDR3 protein: CASSLEPKAPYEQYF
V gene: TRBV7-9; D gene: TRBD1; J gene: TRBJ1-1; CDR3 protein: CASSPGQGKSLEAFF
V gene: TRBV4-3; D gene: TRBD2; J gene: TRBJ2-1; CDR3 protein: CASSQEAGEGNSYNEQFF
V gene: TRBV15; D gene: TRBD2; J gene: TRBJ2-5; CDR3 protein: CATSRILAGQETQYF
V gene: TRBV2; D gene: NA; J gene: TRBJ1-1; CDR3 protein: CASRRDSQGEAFF
V gene: TRBV5-4; D gene: TRBD1; J gene: TRBJ2-7; CDR3 protein: CASSRTGSSYEQYF
V gene: TRBV6-5; D gene: TRBD1; J gene: TRBJ1-2; CDR3 protein: CASNVRTGVDGYTF